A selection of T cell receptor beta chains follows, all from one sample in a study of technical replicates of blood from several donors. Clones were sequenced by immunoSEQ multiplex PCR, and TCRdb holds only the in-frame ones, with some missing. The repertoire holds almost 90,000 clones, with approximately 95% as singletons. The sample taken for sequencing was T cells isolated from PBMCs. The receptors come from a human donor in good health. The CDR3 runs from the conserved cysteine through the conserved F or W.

CDR3aa: CASSPGGTVHEQYF
len: 14
v_gene: TRBV18

CDR3aa: CASSEYSSYEQYF
len: 13
v_gene: TRBV19

CDR3aa: CASSVTGLAGNTIYF
len: 15
v_gene: TRBV9

CDR3aa: CASSRKGVANEKLFF
len: 15
v_gene: TRBV27

CDR3aa: CASSQGLAGDIGREQYF
len: 17
v_gene: TRBV4-2

CDR3aa: CARSGQLNTEAFF
len: 13
v_gene: TRBV2

CDR3aa: CASIPAQGPYEQYF
len: 14
v_gene: TRBV5-8

CDR3aa: CASSSWTSGIYEQYF
len: 15
v_gene: TRBV28

CDR3aa: CASSLVASGEETQYF
len: 15
v_gene: TRBV7-6

CDR3aa: CASSRLAGARSYEQYF
len: 16
v_gene: TRBV28

CDR3aa: CSFGVNTEAFF
len: 11
v_gene: TRBV29-1

CDR3aa: CASSVAGSGNQPQHF
len: 15
v_gene: TRBV9

CDR3aa: CAISEQGVNGYTF
len: 13
v_gene: TRBV10-3

CDR3aa: CAPGEERQETQYF
len: 13
v_gene: TRBV9

CDR3aa: CASSLPTNTEAFF
len: 13
v_gene: TRBV5-1

CDR3aa: CASSGGFRLDTQYF
len: 14
v_gene: TRBV6-1

CDR3aa: CASSVTGDPSSPSSYEQYF
len: 19
v_gene: TRBV2

CDR3aa: CASRGGDLNTEAFF
len: 14
v_gene: TRBV5-1

CDR3aa: CAWRGTGFYEQYF
len: 13
v_gene: TRBV30

CDR3aa: CASSIGSHEQYF
len: 12
v_gene: TRBV9

CDR3aa: CASSTPSGSTDTQYF
len: 15
v_gene: TRBV7-9

CDR3aa: CASSPGTGGVYYNYGYTF
len: 18
v_gene: TRBV28

CDR3aa: CASSGGDLTDTQYF
len: 14
v_gene: TRBV19

CDR3aa: CASGLVPRDFGYGYTF
len: 16
v_gene: TRBV12-5

CDR3aa: CASSSDSTGELFF
len: 13
v_gene: TRBV5-6

CDR3aa: CASSLETPRTSKLFF
len: 15
v_gene: TRBV7-2

CDR3aa: CASTRDILNTEAFF
len: 14
v_gene: TRBV28

CDR3aa: CSVPTGGSTNYGYTF
len: 15
v_gene: TRBV29-1

CDR3aa: CASSYLGLAVKYEQYF
len: 16
v_gene: TRBV5-4

CDR3aa: CASSSVLTGRTEAFF
len: 15
v_gene: TRBV28

CDR3aa: CATSRGKGGTDTQYF
len: 15
v_gene: TRBV15

CDR3aa: CASSNQRETTYNEQFF
len: 16
v_gene: TRBV9

CDR3aa: CASSDSKPHHSEQYF
len: 15
v_gene: TRBV6-4

CDR3aa: CASQREGTGELFF
len: 13
v_gene: TRBV6-5

CDR3aa: CASSYSGTSAANNEQFF
len: 17
v_gene: TRBV28

CDR3aa: CASSSGQGSYEQYF
len: 14
v_gene: TRBV5-1

CDR3aa: CASSFSGGDYGYTF
len: 14
v_gene: TRBV27

CDR3aa: CASSQEAGGLANTQYF
len: 16
v_gene: TRBV4-2

CDR3aa: CASSDRTGDRGEQFF
len: 15
v_gene: TRBV6-1

CDR3aa: CASSEVLGLAGEETQYF
len: 17
v_gene: TRBV6-1

CDR3aa: CAISGPRIPFYEQYF
len: 15
v_gene: TRBV10-3

CDR3aa: CASSAEGALVRPQHF
len: 15
v_gene: TRBV2

CDR3aa: CASHRYNNEQFF
len: 12
v_gene: TRBV4-2

CDR3aa: CASSFQGLNTEAFF
len: 14
v_gene: TRBV27

CDR3aa: CASSASLAYEQFF
len: 13
v_gene: TRBV7-9

CDR3aa: CASSLNGGEYEQYF
len: 14
v_gene: TRBV7-3

CDR3aa: CASGIRESSYNEQFF
len: 15
v_gene: TRBV9

CDR3aa: CASGLTSGRGTDTQYF
len: 16
v_gene: TRBV28

CDR3aa: CASSIVGGDTEAFF
len: 14
v_gene: TRBV19

CDR3aa: CASSKGGQGSPEQYF
len: 15
v_gene: TRBV21-1

CDR3aa: CASRPFGSGKETQYF
len: 15
v_gene: TRBV27

CDR3aa: CASSVANSNTIYF
len: 13
v_gene: TRBV9

CDR3aa: CSVEDSRDRSTDTQYF
len: 16
v_gene: TRBV29-1

CDR3aa: CASSIDLTESSYNEQFF
len: 17
v_gene: TRBV19

CDR3aa: CASGDRAQPQHF
len: 12
v_gene: TRBV19

CDR3aa: CASSYTRDSYNEQFF
len: 15
v_gene: TRBV6-5

CDR3aa: CASSESVAGGNEQFF
len: 15
v_gene: TRBV10-1

CDR3aa: CASSTTGLSYEQYF
len: 14
v_gene: TRBV18

CDR3aa: CASSVGSSGNTIYF
len: 14
v_gene: TRBV6-1

CDR3aa: CASSERGSGFSYNEQFF
len: 17
v_gene: TRBV2